Below are 26 T cell receptor beta chains sequenced from a single sample in a study of cytomegalovirus exposure and HLA in healthy donors. PCR used 60 Vbeta primers and 13 Jbeta primers. Clones were sequenced by immunoSEQ multiplex PCR, and TCRdb holds only the in-frame ones, with some missing. Of 95,000 to 100,000 clones in the sample, over 65% were seen once. Source material: PBMCs. These receptors all come from a man in his forties in good health and CMV-seronegative.

V usage is TRBV5-1 and J usage is TRBJ2-7, with TRBD2 matching over 13 bases. Germline V gene data show CDR1 as SGHRS and CDR2 as YFSETQ. V gave up 0 bases and J gave up 0 bases; unmatched junction bases: 3. This CDR3 region has 17 residues. The CDR3 loop reads CASSLGTSGRVSYEQYF. DNA for the CDR3: TGCGCCAGCAGCTTGGGCACTAGCGGGAGGGTCTCCTACGAGCAGTACTTC.

V gene TRBV6-6 combines with J gene TRBJ1-3, with TRBD1 as a possible D gene (6 bases). Trimming cost V 7 bases and J 4 bases, with 17 bases left between them. The CDR3 covers 15 residues. CDR1 MNHNY and CDR2 SVGAGI come from the germline V gene (reference sequence). This CDR3 is CASTLGGRVGNTIYF. Here the CDR3 DNA reads TGTGCCAGCACCCTGGGGGGGCGGGTAGGAAACACCATATATTTT.

The rearrangement joins TRBV7-9 to TRBJ2-1; TRBD2 aligns across 14 bases. Unmatched junction bases numbered 17, after V lost 11 bases and J lost 2 bases. The length of the CDR3 is 19 residues. Germline CDR1 SEHNR, CDR2 FQNEAQ (reference sequence). CDR3 coding DNA: TGTGCCTTACTCGTCGAGGGACTAGCGGGGGCGGCTGCCTACAATGAGCAGTTCTTC. As protein: CALLVEGLAGAAAYNEQFF. Full variable domain (remainder filled in from reference TRBV7-9 and TRBJ2-1): DTGVSQNPRHKITKRGQNVTFRCDPISEHNRLYWYRQTLGQGPEFLTYFQNEAQLEKSRLLSDRFSAERPKGSFSTLEIQRTEQGDSAMYLCALLVEGLAGAAAYNEQFFGPGTRLTVL.

The V gene is TRBV6-7, the J gene TRBJ2-7; 7 positions match TRBD2. TRBV6-7 is an ORF; its function is uncertain. V trimming: 2 bases; J trimming: 4 bases; junction bases outside the gene matches: 14. The CDR3 loop spans 17 amino acids. The CDR3 sequence: CASSYPEEPTSCYEQYF. CDR3 sequence (DNA): TGTGCCAGCAGTTACCCGGAAGAACCGACTAGCTGTTACGAGCAGTACTTC.

The rearrangement joins TRBV6-1 to TRBJ1-1; D perhaps matches TRBD1 (6 bases). Trimming shortened V by 6 bases and J by 0 bases, and 8 bases separated the two germline ends. This CDR3 has 13 residues. Germline lookup yields CDR1 MNHNS and CDR2 SASEGT. The CDR3 DNA reads TGTGCCAGCAGCGGACAGATGAACACTGAAGCTTTCTTT. This gives the protein CASSGQMNTEAFF.

This chain links TRBV28 with TRBJ1-5; 8 bases line up with TRBD1. The CDR3 runs 15 residues. The V segment lost 6 bases and the J segment 4 bases; nucleotides outside the gene matches: 8. Per the germline V gene, CDR1 is MDHEN and CDR2 is SYDVKM. CDR3 DNA: TGTGCCAGCAGACCAACAGGGGGAGGAAATCAGCCCCAGCATTTT. Translation: CASRPTGGGNQPQHF.

This chain joins TRBV13 and TRBJ2-3; D might be TRBD2 (5 bases). The CDR3 runs 15 residues. V lost 2 bases and J 3 bases, leaving 12 bases between the germline ends. Germline-derived CDR1 and CDR2 are PRHDT and FYEKMQ (reference sequence). The CDR3 nucleotides are TGTGCCAGCAGCTTAATGGCGGGTGGGACAGATACGCAGTATTTT. Protein: CASSLMAGGTDTQYF.

This chain uses TRBV5-6 with TRBJ1-6, with D possibly matching TRBD1 (5 bases). The CDR3 contains 16 residues. V lost 4 bases and J lost 0, with 11 bases in between. Germline CDR1 and CDR2: SGHDT and YYEEEE. The CDR3 region has the DNA TGTGCCAGCAGCCTCGGAGACAGCTCCTATAATTCACCCCTCCACTTT. Amino acid sequence: CASSLGDSSYNSPLHF. The whole variable domain, filled in from reference TRBV5-6 and TRBJ1-6, reads DAGVTQSPTHLIKTRGQQVTLRCSPKSGHDTVSWYQQALGQGPQFIFQYYEEEERQRGNFPDRFSGHQFPNYSSELNVNALLLGDSALYLCASSLGDSSYNSPLHFGNGTRLTVT.

J is TRBJ2-3 and V is TRBV29-1; 15 positions match TRBD2. Germline V lookup: CDR1 SQVTM, CDR2 ANQGSEA. The CDR3 extends over 17 amino acids. V shed 6 bases and J 0 bases; nucleotides not matched to a gene: 7. The CDR3 sequence is CSVLGLAGGASTDTQYF. The DNA for the CDR3 is TGCAGCGTCCTGGGACTAGCGGGGGGCGCTAGCACAGATACGCAGTATTTT.

Details on this clone: In the same sample, other DNA sequences code for this CDR3. The chain combines TRBV6-1 with TRBJ1-5, with D unclear. The CDR3 is 11 amino acids. The V and J ends lost 4 bases and 6 bases respectively, with 4 bases between them. Germline V lookup: CDR1 MNHNS, CDR2 SASEGT. The CDR3 DNA sequence: TGTGCCAGCAGTGCGGTTCAGCCCCAGCATTTT. It encodes CASSAVQPQHF.

The chain employs TRBV18 and TRBJ2-7; TRBD1 matches 8 bases. The germline V gene encodes CDR1 KGHSH and CDR2 LQKENI. V dropped 3 bases and J dropped 6; count of bases not matched to a gene: 10. The CDR3 runs to 15 residues. CDR3 bases: TGTGCCAGCTCACCCCTGGACAGGGCTGAAGGCGAGCAGTACTTC. Translated: CASSPLDRAEGEQYF. The full variable domain, in which reference TRBV18 and TRBJ2-7 provide the parts outside the CDR3, is NAGVMQNPRHLVRRRGQEARLRCSPMKGHSHVYWYRQLPEEGLKFMVYLQKENIIDESGMPKERFSAEFPKEGPSILRIQQVVRGDSAAYFCASSPLDRAEGEQYFGPGTRLTVT.

The CDR3 DNA sequence: TGTGCCAGCATCCCGCGGGAGTACACCGGGGAGCTGTTTTTT. This gives the protein CASIPREYTGELFF. The V gene is TRBV6-1, the J gene TRBJ2-2; 7 bases line up with TRBD2. Germline trimming cut 7 bases from V and 3 bases from J; bases unmatched to any gene: 5. This CDR3 region has 14 residues. Germline V gene data show CDR1 as MNHNS and CDR2 as SASEGT.

This clone was found a few times. The chain employs TRBV6-5 and TRBJ2-7; possible D gene TRBD1, 6 bases. Trimming pared 2 bases from V and 6 bases from J, leaving 14 bases between. The CDR3 length is 14 residues. CDR1 and CDR2 (germline): MNHEY, SVGAGI. The CDR3 spells CASSYTRGGGEQYF. DNA of the CDR3: TGTGCCAGCAGTTACACCAGGGGTGGAGGCGAGCAGTACTTC.

V and J are TRBV7-8 and TRBJ2-7; D ambiguous. V was pared by 1 base and J by 6 bases, with 10 bases between. This CDR3 has 13 residues. Germline CDR1 reads SGHVS; CDR2 reads FQNEAQ. The CDR3 DNA is TGTGCCAGCAGCTTAGGGGCAGCCTCCGAGCAGTACTTC. This sequence encodes CASSLGAASEQYF.

V usage is TRBV6-6 and J usage is TRBJ2-1; maybe TRBD1 (6 bases). Trimming took 7 bases from V and 0 from J, leaving 10 bases between them. CDR1 is MNHNY and CDR2 is SVGAGI in the germline V gene (reference sequence). This CDR3 is built from 14 residues. This CDR3 reads CASTRDNSYNEQFF. The DNA of the CDR3 is TGTGCCAGCACTCGGGACAACTCCTACAATGAGCAGTTCTTC.

The J gene is TRBJ1-3, the V gene TRBV6-6; no clear D gene. Germline V gives CDR1 MNHNY, CDR2 SVGAGI (reference sequence). Trimming left V 0 bases short and J 4 bases short, with 7 bases between. The CDR3 spans 14 residues. CDR3 bases: TGTGCCAGCAGTTACTCGGAGGGAGGAAACACCATATATTTT. It encodes CASSYSEGGNTIYF.

This chain uses TRBV11-2 with TRBJ1-1; D possibly corresponds to TRBD1 (5 bases). V was clipped by 5 bases and J by 1 base, with 14 bases between them. Germline assignment: CDR1 SGHAT and CDR2 FQNNGV. The CDR3 is 15 amino acids. The CDR3 here is CASSRDSDKNTEAFF. CDR3 in DNA: TGTGCCAGCAGCCGGGACTCGGACAAGAACACTGAAGCTTTCTTT.

The gene calls are TRBV5-4 and TRBJ1-2, with D uncertain. Looked up from germline, CDR1 is SGHNT and CDR2 is YYREEE (reference sequence). Trimming cost V 5 bases and J 2 bases, with 10 bases left between them. The CDR3 runs to 13 residues. The CDR3 DNA sequence: TGTGCCAGCAGGCAGACGGAGAACTATGGCTACACCTTC. Amino acids: CASRQTENYGYTF.

The genes are TRBV27 and TRBJ2-6, with a tentative D call TRBD2 (6 bases). The CDR3 totals 13 residues. V was shortened by 2 bases and J by 8 bases, with 7 bases between the two germline ends. The germline V gene encodes CDR1 MNHEY and CDR2 SMNVEV (reference sequence). CDR3 loop: CASSLGGSNVLTF. For the CDR3, the DNA is TGTGCCAGCAGTTTAGGGGGGTCCAACGTCCTGACTTTC.

The CDR3 DNA reads as TGTGCCTGGAGCCCCGGACAGATGAATTCACCCCTCCACTTT. Translation: CAWSPGQMNSPLHF. The rearrangement links TRBV30 to TRBJ1-6; perhaps TRBD1 as D (6 bases). The germline CDR1 and CDR2 sequences are GTSNPN and SVGIG (reference sequence). V gave up 3 bases and J gave up 7 bases, with 13 bases separating them. The CDR3 runs 14 residues.

This clone was seen only once. This chain links TRBV2 with TRBJ1-3; D is undetermined. CDR1 is SNHLY and CDR2 is FYNNEI in the germline V gene. The V and J ends lost 3 bases and 1 base respectively, with 7 bases between them. This CDR3 has 14 residues. In DNA form, the CDR3 reads TGTGCCAGCAGTGATGAGGTATCTGGAAACACCATATATTTT. Encoded protein: CASSDEVSGNTIYF.

The chain joins TRBV6-5 to TRBJ2-7, with D possibly matching TRBD2 (6 bases). The CDR3 is 16 residues long. Germline values: CDR1 MNHEY, CDR2 SVGAGI. With 2 bases removed from V and 0 bases from J, the gap between germline ends came to 14 bases. CDR3 bases: TGTGCCAGCAGTTACGCCGCCGGGACTGTCTCCTACGAGCAGTACTTC. It yields the protein CASSYAAGTVSYEQYF.

The table lists this clone with a count of one. The chain is built from TRBV2 and TRBJ1-2; TRBD1 matches at 9 bases. V gave up 5 bases and J gave up 2 bases; unmatched junction bases: 6. Germline V gene lookup returns CDR1 SNHLY and CDR2 FYNNEI. The length of the CDR3 is 15 residues. This CDR3 reads CASSFLTGGNYGYTF. The CDR3 DNA reads TGTGCCAGCAGTTTCCTGACAGGGGGGAACTATGGCTACACCTTC.

The J gene is TRBJ1-3, the V gene TRBV15; 7 bases map to TRBD1. The V segment lost 0 bases and the J segment 1 base; nucleotides outside the gene matches: 3. The CDR3 consists of 16 residues. Germline V CDR1 and CDR2: LNHNV, YYDKDF (reference sequence). CDR3 amino acids: CATSRDRGSSGNTIYF. The DNA for the CDR3 is TGTGCCACCAGCAGAGACAGGGGGTCTTCTGGAAACACCATATATTTT. The complete variable domain, with remaining parts taken from reference TRBV15 and TRBJ1-3, reads DAMVIQNPRYQVTQFGKPVTLSCSQTLNHNVMYWYQQKSSQAPKLLFHYYDKDFNNEADTPDNFQSRRPNTSFCFLDIRSPGLGDTAMYLCATSRDRGSSGNTIYFGEGSWLTVV.

V is TRBV5-1 and J is TRBJ2-5, with TRBD1 matching over 8 bases. The DNA end lines up better with TRBJ2-7; the J call may be wrong. There are 14 residues in the CDR3. Germline values: CDR1 SGHRS, CDR2 YFSETQ. CDR3 DNA sequence: TGCGCCAGCAGCTGGAAAGCAGGGGGCGCCGAGCAGTACTTC. It is translated as CASSWKAGGAEQYF.

The chain joins TRBV5-4 to TRBJ1-2, with D possibly being TRBD1 (6 bases). The V end was cut by 3 bases, the J end by 7 bases, with 13 bases between. CDR3 length equals 13 residues. Germline V gives CDR1 SGHNT, CDR2 YYREEE (reference sequence). CDR3 in amino acids: CASSSTGNIGYTF. The CDR3 DNA follows: TGTGCCAGCAGCTCTACAGGGAATATTGGCTACACCTTC.